This TCR beta chain derives from a study of CD8+CD57+ T cells in acquired aplastic anemia. Study background: Sorted CD4+ and CD8+ cells yielded DNA averaging around 3 ug. Study-wide results and limits: CD8+ Simpson's diversity showed no significant patient-control difference.

Genomic DNA, serving as template, underwent TCR beta VDJ and CDR3 profiling. One entry per CDR3 protein, called by TCRdb with MiXCR from the reads. This table holds 150,000 or so distinct CDR3 sequences, 40% to 65% found once. Only patients with CD8+CD57+ cell expansion on flow cytometry were chosen for sequencing. Acquired aplastic anemia of severe grade affected all patients. The study sampled blood from patients who had received no therapy. This CDR3 is 15 amino acids long. Germline-derived CDR1 and CDR2 are LNHDA and SQIVND (reference sequence). Between the trimmed V and J ends, which lost 4 bases and 0 bases, there was a span of 10 bases. Only a few counts were recorded for this clonotype. The antigen is not known.

The TCR sequence derives from a human donor with aplastic anemia. The sequenced sample consisted of sorted CD4+, CD8+, or CD8+CD57+ T cells (not recorded which) from PBMCs. This rearrangement joins TRBV19 to TRBJ1-3, with unresolved D. CDR3 nucleotides: TGTGCCAGTAGTAGGACTCACGACTCTGGAAACACCATATATTTT. The encoded protein is CASSRTHDSGNTIYF.